Listed below are T cell receptor beta chains from one sample, sequenced in a study of T cell clusters in autoimmune cytopenias. Following a re-call of the multiplex PCR reads, TCRdb has one entry per CDR3 protein and lacks DNA. Recorded for this sample: several thousand distinct CDR3 sequences. Sample: peripheral blood. These receptor sequences come from a human donor with an autoimmune cytopenia or autoimmune hepatitis (not recorded which). The CDR3 runs from the conserved cysteine through the conserved F or W. Fields, in order: V gene, clone size, J gene, CDR3 protein. Size values are once, few and many counts, or a class for expanded clones, and some rows have none.

TRBV6-1	medium-sized	TRBJ2-5	CASSYMTGQGETQYF
TRBV27	medium-sized	TRBJ1-4	CASSLSGRGPGLTNEKLFF
TRBV29-1	medium-sized	TRBJ2-7	CSVLPDRGGEQYF
TRBV11-3	-	TRBJ1-2	CASSLARQGEMSGYTF
TRBV30	medium-sized	TRBJ1-4	CASDFATNEKLFF
TRBV27	medium-sized	TRBJ2-3	CATGAGEYTDTQYF
TRBV19	-	TRBJ1-4	CASTPPGGVGEKLFF
TRBV4-1	-	TRBJ1-2	CASSQTDRENHGYTF
TRBV27	-	TRBJ1-1	CASSRSTPGGSEAFF
TRBV19	medium-sized	TRBJ2-1	CASSIGFGGQPYNEQFF
TRBV4-2	-	TRBJ1-4	CASSQDRRAEKLFF
TRBV19	medium-sized	TRBJ1-2	CASSRTEMYYGYTF
TRBV30	medium-sized	TRBJ2-6	CAWRFRWTPPDSGANVLTF
TRBV10-3	-	TRBJ1-6	CAISDESSYNSPLHF
TRBV27	medium-sized	TRBJ2-7	CASSRLAGGREQYF
TRBV19	medium-sized	TRBJ2-3	CASIPSGGEQPDTQYF
TRBV5-4	medium-sized	TRBJ2-7	CASTLGDRFHEQYF
TRBV29-1	medium-sized	TRBJ2-7	CSVGTGPPYEQYF
TRBV27	medium-sized	TRBJ1-3	CASSLDGFTGNTIYF
TRBV24-1	-	TRBJ2-3	CATSDQVGTDTQYF
TRBV6-5	medium-sized	TRBJ2-7	CASTTGGAGMEQYF
TRBV6-6	-	TRBJ1-1	CASRQLYLEGGTNTEAFF